This T cell receptor (beta chain) emerged from a study of T cell repertoires in cytomegalovirus infection. Each CDR3 protein gets one entry after TCRdb re-called the reads with MiXCR. The sample includes 300,000 or so distinct CDR3 sequences, under 30% seen only once; the top ten take roughly 13%. There are a few counts of this clonotype. Its antigen is undetermined. Overall study findings and caveats: The ex vivo response showed dominance by HLA-C-restricted CMV-specific TCR beta clonotypes.

The CDR3 spans 15 residues. The germline V gene encodes CDR1 MNHEY and CDR2 SMNVEV (reference sequence). The V gene lost 3 bases and the J gene lost 0 bases, with 9 bases spanning the gap. The TCR was taken from a human donor in good health (CMV status not recorded). Some clones in this sample may be carry-over from other donors' samples. Sequenced material: PBMCs. The chain links TRBV27 to TRBJ1-5; D is unresolved. The CDR3 bases are TGTGCCAGCAGTTTGGTCGCGTATAGCAATCAGCCCCAGCATTTT. Amino acid sequence: CASSLVAYSNQPQHF.